These T cell receptor beta chains were read from a single sample in a study of cytomegalovirus exposure and HLA in healthy donors. Clones were sequenced by immunoSEQ multiplex PCR, and TCRdb holds only the in-frame ones, with some missing. The repertoire holds some 28,000 clones, with about 60% as singletons. The sample comprised PBMCs. These receptor sequences come from a male donor in good health and CMV-seropositive. Each CDR3 is given with its conserved first and last residue. D genes are given only for firm matches. A clone size is listed for some rows: how often the clone was seen (once, few, many), or a class if it is expanded.

>TRBV10-3|NA|TRBJ2-7|TRBD1
TGTGCCACGGGAACGGGACAGGGAGTTTGGGAGCAGTACTTC
CATGTGQGVWEQYF
>TRBV5-1|NA|TRBJ1-2|NA
TGCGCCAGCAGCTCAATCGCAGGGGCTGATGGCTACACCTTC
CASSSIAGADGYTF
>TRBV19|NA|TRBJ1-4|NA
TGTGCCAGTACTACACGGGGAGCGAATGAAAAACTGTTTTTT
CASTTRGANEKLFF
>TRBV18|few|TRBJ2-3|TRBD2
TGTGCCAGCTCACCGGGACTAGCGGCCACAGATACGCAGTATTTT
CASSPGLAATDTQYF
>TRBV7-3|NA|TRBJ2-2|NA
TGTGCCAGCAGTACAGACTCGGGGGGCCCCGGGGTGCTGTTTTTT
CASSTDSGGPGVLFF
>TRBV6-1|few|TRBJ2-7|NA
TGTGCCAGCAGTGCCCAGGTGGGTTCCTATTACGAGCAGTACTTC
CASSAQVGSYYEQYF
>TRBV6-1|NA|TRBJ1-2|NA
TGTGCCAGCGATCATCGGGAGCTCTATGGCTACACCTTC
CASDHRELYGYTF
>TRBV5-1|NA|TRBJ2-7|TRBD2
TGCGCCAGCAGCTTGGCCCGGGAGGGCCAAGAGCAGTACTTC
CASSLAREGQEQYF
>TRBV7-3|NA|TRBJ2-7|TRBD1
TGTGCCAGCAGCTTAACGCGACAGGGTTGCTACGAGCAGTACTTC
CASSLTRQGCYEQYF
>TRBV19|NA|TRBJ2-1|TRBD2
TGTGCCAGTACTATTAGGGCGAGCGGGAGTAACAATGAGCAGTTCTTC
CASTIRASGSNNEQFF
>TRBV6-1|NA|TRBJ1-6|NA
TGTGCCAGCAGTGAGGTCCCAGGATGGCCCCTCCACTTT
CASSEVPGWPLHF
>TRBV6-5|NA|TRBJ2-7|TRBD1
TGTGCCAGCAGCCCAACCGGGACAGGGCGCTACGAGCAGTACTTC
CASSPTGTGRYEQYF
>TRBV10-1|NA|TRBJ1-1|TRBD1
TGCGCCAGCAGTGAGTACAGGGGGACCGAAGCTTTCTTT
CASSEYRGTEAFF
>TRBV6-5|NA|TRBJ2-1|TRBD2
TGTGCCAGCAGCGTCGGCGGGAGCGGGAGGAATGAGCAGTTCTTC
CASSVGGSGRNEQFF
>TRBV2|NA|TRBJ1-4|NA
TGTGCAGGGGCCAAGGCCGAAAAACTGTTTTTT
CAGAKAEKLFF
>TRBV28|NA|TRBJ1-2|NA
TGTGCCAGCAGACCTCGCGGGACCTCCATCGGCTACACCTTC
CASRPRGTSIGYTF
>TRBV18|large|TRBJ1-4|NA
TGTGCCACCACAAGGGGATACAATGAAAAACTGTTTTTT
CATTRGYNEKLFF
>TRBV19|few|TRBJ2-5|NA
TGTGCCAGTAGTGGAGGTCTAGCCCGCGAGACCCAGTACTTC
CASSGGLARETQYF
>TRBV7-3|NA|TRBJ2-7|NA
TGTGCCAGCAGCAGGGGTTACCCCTCCTACGAGCAGTACTTC
CASSRGYPSYEQYF
>TRBV4-1|NA|TRBJ2-5|TRBD2
TGCGCCAGCAGCCAATGGGGACTAGGGGAGGAGACCCAGTACTTC
CASSQWGLGEETQYF
>TRBV30|few|TRBJ1-4|TRBD1
TGTGCCAGGACAGGGACTAATGAAAAACTGTTTTTT
CARTGTNEKLFF
>TRBV7-3|once|TRBJ1-5|TRBD1
TGTGCCAGCAGCCCCGGGACAGGAGTTTATAGCAATCAGCCCCAGCATTTT
CASSPGTGVYSNQPQHF
>TRBV6-1|NA|TRBJ2-3|NA
TGTGCCAGCAGAAACCAGGGTTCCGGGACAGATACGCAGTATTTT
CASRNQGSGTDTQYF
>TRBV5-6|NA|TRBJ1-3|NA
TGTGCCAGCAGCGTACTTAGACAGGTTCGAGACACCATATATTTT
CASSVLRQVRDTIYF
>TRBV20-1|NA|TRBJ2-7|TRBD1
TGCAGTGCTCAGGACAGGTACGAGCAGTACTTC
CSAQDRYEQYF
>TRBV19|NA|TRBJ2-2|TRBD1
TGTGCCAGTAGTATAGGACAGGGTTGGACCGGGGAGCTGTTTTTT
CASSIGQGWTGELFF
>TRBV2|NA|TRBJ1-5|TRBD1
TGTGCCAGCAGTGACAGGACAGGGGGCAATCAGCCCCAGCATTTT
CASSDRTGGNQPQHF
>TRBV6-5|NA|TRBJ1-4|NA
TGTGCCAGCGGCCGGACAGCAACTAATGAAAAACTGTTTTTT
CASGRTATNEKLFF
>TRBV7-9|NA|TRBJ1-3|NA
TGTGCCAGCAGCTTAGGCTTCTTCGGGGGAAGCTCTGGAAACACCATATATTTT
CASSLGFFGGSSGNTIYF
>TRBV12-5|NA|TRBJ2-2|NA
TGTGCTAGTGCCTTCCGGGAGCCGGGGGAGCTGTTTTTT
CASAFREPGELFF
>TRBV4-1|NA|TRBJ1-1|TRBD1
TGCGCCAGCAGCCAAGAACGTCAGGGGGCGAAATCGACTGAAGCTTTCTTT
CASSQERQGAKSTEAFF
>TRBV7-2|NA|TRBJ1-2|NA
TGTGCCAGCAGCCACGGGGGGCGAAATGGCTACACCTTC
CASSHGGRNGYTF
>TRBV28|NA|TRBJ1-2|TRBD1
TGTGCCAGCACTCCGGGACAGGGTTACGGCTACACCTTC
CASTPGQGYGYTF
>TRBV18|NA|TRBJ2-7|TRBD1
TGTGCCAGCTCGATAGGACAGGGATACGAGCAGTACTTC
CASSIGQGYEQYF
>TRBV9|NA|TRBJ1-3|TRBD1
TGTGCCAGCAGCCAAGGACAGGGAAGGGCTGGAAACACCATATATTTT
CASSQGQGRAGNTIYF
>TRBV6-5|few|TRBJ1-4|NA
TGTGCCAGCAGCTGGCAGGGGCCAACTAGGGGAAAACTGTTTTTT
CASSWQGPTRGKLFF
>TRBV18|NA|TRBJ1-1|TRBD1
TGTGCCAGCTCAACAGGGGTGAACACTGAAGCTTTCTTT
CASSTGVNTEAFF
>TRBV7-6|few|TRBJ1-3|TRBD1
TGTGCCAGCAGCTTAACACAGGGGCACTCTGGAAACACCATATATTTT
CASSLTQGHSGNTIYF
>TRBV5-4|NA|TRBJ2-2|TRBD1
TGTGCCAGCAGCAAGCCCGGGACAGGGGCCGGGGAGCTGTTTTTT
CASSKPGTGAGELFF
>TRBV29-1|NA|TRBJ1-1|TRBD1
TGCAGCGTGCAGGGGGCGCCGGCTGAAGCTTTCTTT
CSVQGAPAEAFF
>TRBV5-6|NA|TRBJ1-3|NA
TGTGCCAGCCGACTTTTCTCTGGAAACACCATATATTTT
CASRLFSGNTIYF
>TRBV7-7|NA|TRBJ2-2|TRBD2
TGTGCCAGCAGCCCTGGACTAGCGGGGGGAAACACCGGGGAGCTGTTTTTT
CASSPGLAGGNTGELFF
>TRBV5-4|few|TRBJ1-6|NA
TGTGCCAGCAGCCAAGACTCCGGGACACAACGCCGTTCACCCCTCCACTTT
CASSQDSGTQRRSPLHF
>TRBV30|NA|TRBJ2-1|TRBD1
TGTGCCTGGAGTTCCGGGACAGCTATTAATGAGCAGTTCTTC
CAWSSGTAINEQFF
>TRBV4-1|NA|TRBJ1-1|NA
TGCGCCACATTGGGGGGGATTGGCATGAACACTGAAGCTTTCTTT
CATLGGIGMNTEAFF
>TRBV5-1|NA|TRBJ2-5|TRBD2
TGCGCCAGCAGCCCGGAAGGCGGGGGACTTAAACAGTACTTC
CASSPEGGGLKQYF
>TRBV18|few|TRBJ1-2|NA
TGTGCCAGCTCATCGGGTCAGAGGGGAGGAAATGGCTACACCTTC
CASSSGQRGGNGYTF
>TRBV5-1|NA|TRBJ2-6|TRBD2
TGCGCCAGCAGCTTGACGGTAGCGGGGAGCTCTGGGGCCAACGTCCTGACTTTC
CASSLTVAGSSGANVLTF
>TRBV18|NA|TRBJ1-1|NA
TGTGCCAGCTCACCCATACAGGGGAACACTGAAGCTTTCTTT
CASSPIQGNTEAFF
>TRBV9|many|TRBJ2-3|TRBD2
TGTGCCAGCAGCGTAGGGGGCGGGGGAAGGGCAGATACGCAGTATTTT
CASSVGGGGRADTQYF
>TRBV27|NA|TRBJ1-5|NA
TGTGCCAGCAGTCAACAGGGCCGGCAGCCCCAGCATTTT
CASSQQGRQPQHF
>TRBV28|NA|TRBJ2-7|TRBD2
TGTGCCAGCAGTACCGGGACTAGCCGGAACGAGCAGTACTTC
CASSTGTSRNEQYF
>TRBV4-1|NA|TRBJ1-3|NA
TGCGCCAGCAGCCAAGATCGGAACACCATATATTTT
CASSQDRNTIYF
>TRBV2|NA|TRBJ1-5|NA
TGTGCCAGCAGTGACGACAGACAGGCCAACAATCAGCCCCAGCATTTT
CASSDDRQANNQPQHF